Given below is one TCR beta chain in context. The target antigen is unknown. The sample belongs to a study of T cell responses to AZD1222 COVID-19 vaccine. Notes on the study in general: Elevations in Spike-specific TCR breadth and depth followed administration of two AZD1222 doses. Donor demographics were predominantly white British with a female majority; clonal diversity may be underestimated. The study reported that nearly half of spike-specific TCRs target unmutated variant regions. Repertoire sampling occurred only after the peak T cell response.

Clones were read by immunoSEQ multiplex PCR, and TCRdb kept only the in-frame ones, dropping some. The table has around 130,000 clones, 93% seen once. This CDR3 region has 14 residues. Germline V gives CDR1 MNHEY, CDR2 SVGAGI. The V and J ends lost 4 bases and 4 bases respectively, with 13 bases between them. V usage is TRBV6-5 and J usage is TRBJ1-1; D not certain. The clonotype originates from an adult in good health. The sample here was peripheral blood, taken on day 0 of AZD1222 vaccination. The CDR3: CASSFGPETTEAFF. The CDR3 bases are TGTGCCAGCAGTTTTGGGCCGGAGACCACTGAAGCTTTCTTT.